The rows below give T cell receptor beta chains drawn from one sample of a study of molecular identifiers for immune sequencing clone quantification. A single record per CDR3 protein comes from TCRdb applying MiXCR to the PCR reads. The data contain 300,000 to 400,000 distinct CDR3 sequences, over 20% of them singletons. Sequences were obtained from naive CD8+ T cells from blood, with Jurkat cell RNA spiked in. These receptors were taken from a human donor in good health. Some libraries in this study had Jurkat cell RNA spiked in. Each CDR3 is given with its conserved first and last residue. Fields, in order: J gene, D gene, V gene, clone size, CDR3 protein, CDR3 DNA. D genes are given only for firm matches. Size values are once, few and many counts, or a class for expanded clones, and some rows have none.

TRBJ1-6,TRBD1,TRBV6-2/TRBV6-3,-,CASSRGHGSPLHF,TGTGCCAGCAGCAGGGGGCATGGTTCACCCCTCCACTTT
TRBJ2-7,TRBD2,TRBV6-2/TRBV6-3,-,CASSPLPAGVAYEQHF,TGTGCCAGCAGTCCCCTCCCGGCGGGAGTGGCCTACGAGCAGCACTTC
TRBJ2-3,-,TRBV7-9,-,CASSSGGSLTDTQYF,TGTGCCAGCAGCTCCGGAGGTAGTCTCACAGATACGCAGTATTTT
TRBJ2-7,TRBD2,TRBV29-1,many,CSVVGLAGAYEQYF,TGCAGCGTTGTGGGACTAGCGGGGGCCTACGAGCAGTACTTC
TRBJ2-1,TRBD2,TRBV6-5,many,CASSFSRTSGGEQFF,TGTGCCAGCAGTTTCTCGCGGACTAGCGGAGGTGAGCAGTTCTTC
TRBJ2-1,TRBD2,TRBV30,many,CAWGLAGGPEQFF,TGTGCCTGGGGACTAGCGGGAGGCCCTGAGCAGTTCTTC
TRBJ2-7,-,TRBV11-2,many,CASSLVSVEQYF,TGTGCCAGCAGCTTAGTAAGCGTCGAGCAGTACTTC
TRBJ2-7,-,TRBV30,many,CAWSWTDGYEQYF,TGTGCCTGGAGCTGGACGGACGGCTACGAGCAGTACTTC
TRBJ2-7,TRBD1,TRBV7-9,many,CASSWGQGVEQYF,TGTGCCAGCAGCTGGGGACAGGGGGTCGAGCAGTACTTC
TRBJ2-7,-,TRBV4-3,many,CASSPSFAGQSNEQYF,TGCGCCAGCAGCCCGTCCTTCGCCGGCCAGTCAAACGAGCAGTACTTC
TRBJ2-7,-,TRBV4-1,-,CASSPPGQLYEQYF,TGCGCCAGCAGCCCCCCTGGACAGCTCTACGAGCAGTACTTC
TRBJ2-3,-,TRBV12-5,-,CASGLVQGTTDTRYF,TGTGCTAGTGGTTTGGTGCAGGGAACGACAGATACGCGGTATTTT
TRBJ2-7,-,TRBV6-1,-,CASSVGVPYEQYF,TGTGCCAGCAGTGTGGGGGTCCCCTACGAGCAGTACTTC
TRBJ2-4,TRBD1,TRBV6-9,-,CASRSQGASRNIQYF,TGTGCCAGCAGGAGCCAGGGGGCCTCTAGAAACATTCAGTACTTC
TRBJ2-3,-,TRBV19,many,CASSIDFVRATDTQYF,TGTGCCAGTAGTATAGATTTTGTAAGGGCGACAGATACGCAGTATTTT
TRBJ2-5,-,TRBV7-2,many,CASTLSKGGSETQYF,TGTGCCAGCACCCTCTCGAAGGGGGGCAGCGAGACCCAGTACTTC
TRBJ1-5,-,TRBV21-1,many,CASSKRGVQPQHF,TGTGCCAGCAGCAAAAGGGGAGTCCAGCCCCAGCATTTT
TRBJ2-7,-,TRBV5-1,many,CASRYGTDYEQYF,TGCGCCAGCAGATACGGGACGGACTACGAGCAGTACTTC
TRBJ1-3,-,TRBV4-3,many,CASSPGLGNTIYF,TGCGCCAGCAGCCCCGGGCTTGGAAACACCATATATTTT
TRBJ2-2,-,TRBV5-6,many,CASSLTDPGELFF,TGTGCCAGCAGCTTGACGGACCCCGGGGAGCTGTTTTTT
TRBJ2-5,TRBD2,TRBV5-8,many,CASSSGTSGGAETQYF,TGTGCCAGCAGCTCCGGGACTAGCGGGGGGGCTGAGACCCAGTACTTC
TRBJ2-5,-,TRBV7-9,-,CASSLRLTVHQETQYF,TGTGCCAGCAGCTTACGACTGACAGTTCACCAAGAGACCCAGTACTTC
TRBJ2-7,-,TRBV20-1,many,CSAMKPDYYEQYF,TGCAGTGCTATGAAGCCGGACTACTACGAGCAGTACTTC
TRBJ2-7,-,TRBV5-1,many,CASALGATYEQYF,TGCGCCAGCGCACTCGGAGCAACCTACGAGCAGTACTTC
TRBJ1-6,TRBD1,TRBV27,few,CASRGQGNYNSPLHF,TGTGCCAGCCGGGGACAGGGGAACTATAATTCACCCCTCCACTTT
TRBJ2-5,-,TRBV3-1,-,CASSQGNTETQYF,TGTGCCAGCAGCCAAGGAAACACTGAGACCCAGTACTTC
TRBJ2-7,-,TRBV10-2,few,CASTGYMEQGAYEQYF,TGCGCCAGCACAGGATACATGGAGCAGGGTGCCTACGAGCAGTACTTC
TRBJ2-6,-,TRBV9,many,CASSVDGRPTGANVLTF,TGTGCCAGCAGCGTAGATGGTAGGCCGACTGGGGCCAACGTCCTGACTTTC
TRBJ2-7,-,TRBV4-1,many,CASSQEDKMWGEQYF,TGCGCCAGCAGCCAAGAAGATAAAATGTGGGGCGAGCAGTACTTC
TRBJ1-5,TRBD1,TRBV4-3,-,CASSQGWTGGNQPQHF,TGCGCCAGCAGCCAAGGATGGACAGGCGGCAATCAGCCCCAGCATTTT
TRBJ2-7,-,TRBV28,many,CASSTESYEQYF,TGTGCCAGCAGTACGGAATCCTACGAGCAGTACTTC
TRBJ2-1,TRBD2,TRBV10-3,-,CAISDDGGRAHNEQFF,TGTGCCATCAGTGATGACGGCGGGAGGGCCCACAATGAGCAGTTCTTC
TRBJ2-7,-,TRBV12-5,few,CASGLVRGGGYEQYF,TGTGCTAGTGGTTTGGTACGCGGGGGCGGGTACGAGCAGTACTTC
TRBJ1-6,-,TRBV9,many,CASSVEGDTNSPLHF,TGTGCCAGCAGCGTAGAGGGGGACACGAATTCACCCCTCCACTTT
TRBJ2-3,-,TRBV5-4,many,CASSLLGGGEGRTDTQYF,TGTGCCAGCAGCTTGTTGGGGGGTGGCGAGGGCCGCACAGATACGCAGTATTTT
TRBJ2-1,TRBD1,TRBV4-2,many,CASSQDSMETGGFENEQFF,TGTGCCAGCAGCCAAGATTCGATGGAGACAGGGGGTTTCGAGAATGAGCAGTTCTTC
TRBJ2-7,TRBD2,TRBV7-9,many,CASSPTSGSPTRGYEQYF,TGTGCCAGCAGCCCGACTAGCGGGAGCCCGACTCGAGGCTACGAGCAGTACTTC
TRBJ2-7,-,TRBV24-1,-,CATSVGNEQYF,TGTGCCACCAGTGTGGGAAACGAGCAGTACTTC
TRBJ2-7,-,TRBV11-2,-,CVSSSTLGYEQYF,TGTGTCAGCAGCTCAACTCTAGGCTACGAGCAGTACTTC
TRBJ2-7,-,TRBV4-1,many,CASSQVVTNSYEQYF,TGCGCCAGCAGCCAAGTAGTGACTAACTCCTACGAGCAGTACTTC
TRBJ1-1,-,TRBV5-6,-,CAGSLVRAPNTEAFF,TGTGCCGGCAGCTTGGTGAGGGCCCCGAACACTGAAGCTTTCTTT
TRBJ2-7,TRBD1,TRBV9,few,CASSRGGQGSYEQYF,TGTGCCAGCAGCAGAGGGGGACAGGGTTCCTACGAGCAGTACTTC
TRBJ1-5,-,TRBV2,-,CASSVQAFLGRGGNQPQHF,TGTGCCAGCAGTGTACAGGCATTCCTGGGTCGAGGTGGCAATCAGCCCCAGCATTTT